This entry lists 17 T cell receptor beta chains sequenced from one sample in a study of T cell clonality in common variable immunodeficiency. Which antigens these TCRs recognize remains unknown. Findings of the study overall: Reportedly, TCR beta sequences from common variable immunodeficiency showed fewer deletions and N-nucleotide insertions.

Generated by immunoSEQ multiplex PCR, the TCRdb table keeps only in-frame clones and is missing some. The sample offers 15,000 to 25,000 clones and no singletons, the top ten holding under 3%. The sequencing sample was made of peripheral blood mononuclear cells. These TCRs come from a human donor with common variable immunodeficiency.

This clone was counted between two and nine times. The CDR3 is CASSLETGPYNEQFF. CDR3 DNA (partial): TGTGCCAGCAGCTTAGAGACAGGCCCGTACAATGAG. The V and J genes are TRBV7-6 and TRBJ2-1, with a tentative D call TRBD1 (6 bases). The observed sequence ends 3 residues before the CDR3 terminus, with the missing tail filled in from the germline J gene. CDR3 size: 15 residues. Between the trimmed V and J ends, which lost 1 base and 4 bases, there was a span of 11 bases. Germline V lookup: CDR1 SGHVS, CDR2 FNYEAQ.

As concerns this clone: The CDR3 extends 3 residues past the end of the read, so its final part is completed from the germline J gene. The J gene is TRBJ1-1, the V gene TRBV18, with D tentatively TRBD1 (6 bases). The V end lost 4 bases, the J end lost 5 bases, and 14 bases lay between the germline ends. The CDR3 consists of 14 residues. The germline V gene encodes CDR1 KGHSH and CDR2 LQKENI. Here the CDR3 reads CASSLIQGTTEAFF. The CDR3 DNA, read in part, is TGTGCCAGCTCACTCATACAGGGAACTACTGAA.

This clone was seen a handful of times. The DNA ends 3 residues before the CDR3 does, and the rest of the CDR3 is filled in from the germline J gene. This chain connects TRBV19 to TRBJ2-2, with unresolved D. The CDR3 covers 14 residues. CDR1 and CDR2 from the germline V gene are LNHDA and SQIVND (reference sequence). Trimming took off 1 base at V and 1 base at J, with 4 bases between the two ends. The CDR3 protein is CASSIGQNTGELFF. The sequenced CDR3 bases are TGTGCCAGTAGTATAGGACAGAACACCGGGGAG.

This clone occurred a few times. The read stops 3 residues short of the end of the CDR3; the missing end is completed from the germline J gene. The chain employs TRBV19 and TRBJ1-2; 9 bases match TRBD1. After removal of 6 bases from V and 3 bases from J, the junction contained 8 bases not matched to a gene. Germline assignment: CDR1 LNHDA and CDR2 SQIVND (reference sequence). This CDR3 spans 15 amino acids. The CDR3 loop reads CASRKSRTGDYGYTF. CDR3 bases read: TGTGCCAGTAGGAAGTCTAGGACAGGGGACTATGGC. The full variable domain, rest sourced from reference TRBV19 and TRBJ1-2, is DGGITQSPKYLFRKEGQNVTLSCEQNLNHDAMYWYRQDPGQGLRLIYYSQIVNDFQKGDIAEGYSVSREKKESFPLTVTSAQKNPTAFYLCASRKSRTGDYGYTFGSGTRLTVV.

Details on this clone: Read data end 3 residues before the CDR3 end; the end is taken from the germline J gene. V gene TRBV7-2 combines with J gene TRBJ2-2, with 9 bases lining up with TRBD1. The CDR3 extends over 13 amino acids. Germline-derived CDR1 and CDR2 are SGHTA and FQGNSA. The CDR3 here is CASSARTGAKLFF. The CDR3 bases that were read are TGTGCCAGCAGCGCGCGGACAGGGGCGAAG.

This clone showed up just a few times. The read ends 3 residues before the CDR3 terminus; that terminus is restored from the germline J gene. The J gene is TRBJ2-4, the V gene TRBV7-9, with 7 nucleotides matching TRBD2. The CDR3 spans 15 residues. Germline V gene lookup returns CDR1 SEHNR and CDR2 FQNEAQ (reference sequence). V trimming: 5 bases; J trimming: 1 base; junction bases outside the gene matches: 5. The chain's CDR3 is CASSLSGSAKNIQYF. CDR3 DNA, as far as it was read: TGTGCCAGCAGCCTTAGCGGGTCGGCCAAAAACATT. Full variable domain (missing parts from reference TRBV7-9 and TRBJ2-4): DTGVSQNPRHKITKRGQNVTFRCDPISEHNRLYWYRQTLGQGPEFLTYFQNEAQLEKSRLLSDRFSAERPKGSFSTLEIQRTEQGDSAMYLCASSLSGSAKNIQYFGAGTRLSVL.

Worth noting for this clone: The CDR3 is cut off 3 residues early in the read; its end comes from the germline J gene. This rearrangement joins TRBV7-9 to TRBJ1-6; 9 nucleotides agree with TRBD1. The trim removed 1 base at V and 6 bases at J, leaving 1 base unmatched. Germline V gene data show CDR1 as SEHNR and CDR2 as FQNEAQ (reference sequence). The CDR3 is made up of 15 amino acids. This chain's CDR3 is CASSLEGQGNSPLHF. The CDR3 bases that were read are TGTGCCAGCAGCTTAGAGGGACAGGGTAATTCACCC.

This clone occurred a few times. The read is 3 residues too short to cover the CDR3 end, so that end is filled in from the germline J gene. The chain combines TRBV7-9 with TRBJ1-6; 7 nucleotides agree with TRBD1. The CDR3 consists of 14 residues. Germline assignment: CDR1 SEHNR and CDR2 FQNEAQ (reference sequence). V trimming: 5 bases; J trimming: 6 bases; junction bases outside the gene matches: 4. The CDR3 sequence is CASSIQGFNSPLHF. The part of the CDR3 DNA that was read is TGTGCCAGCAGCATACAGGGGTTTAATTCACCC.

This clone was detected a few times. Read coverage stops 3 residues before the CDR3 terminus; the germline J gene supplies the remainder. V gene TRBV6-2 or TRBV6-3 combines with J gene TRBJ2-7; the match to TRBD1 covers 10 bases. Germline values: CDR1 MNHEY, CDR2 SVGEGT. After removal of 5 bases from V and 0 bases from J, the junction contained 4 bases not matched to a gene. This CDR3 contains 15 residues. CDR3: CASSPGQGISYEQYF. CDR3 DNA, as far as it was read: TGTGCCAGCAGTCCGGGACAGGGGATCTCCTACGAG.

Comment on this clone: Sequencing ends 3 residues short of the CDR3 end; the germline J gene provides the rest. This rearrangement joins TRBV18 to TRBJ2-1, with D perhaps TRBD2 (5 bases). The CDR3 is 15 residues long. Per germline, CDR1 KGHSH and CDR2 LQKENI. V shed 3 bases and J shed 6 bases, with 15 bases lying between them. The CDR3 bases that were read are TGTGCCAGCTCACCTCAGGAGGCTTCGGCCAATGAG. Translating it yields CASSPQEASANE. The complete CDR3 protein is CASSPQEASANEQFF.

As concerns this clone: The read terminates 3 residues before the CDR3 end, so the remaining end is supplied by the germline J gene. This chain joins TRBV2 and TRBJ1-4, with TRBD1 matching over 11 bases. The trim removed 3 bases at V and 8 bases at J, leaving 2 bases unmatched. The CDR3 loop spans 14 amino acids. Germline CDR1 SNHLY, CDR2 FYNNEI. CDR3: CASSEDRGPEKLFF. CDR3 bases read: TGTGCCAGCAGTGAGGACAGGGGGCCCGAAAAA.

Remarks on this clone: The read ends 3 residues before the CDR3 terminus; that terminus is restored from the germline J gene. The V call is TRBV6-1, the J call TRBJ1-6; no definite D call. This CDR3 region has 14 residues. Germline loops: CDR1 MNHNS, CDR2 SASEGT. V shed 2 bases and J shed 7 bases, with 9 bases lying between them. The sequenced part of the CDR3 DNA is TGTGCCAGCAGTGAAAGCGGATCGAATTCACCC. Its translation is CASSESGSNSP. The whole CDR3 protein reads CASSESGSNSPLHF.

To note about this clone: Sequencing ends 3 residues short of the CDR3 end; the germline J gene provides the rest. This chain uses TRBV2 with TRBJ2-7; 9 positions match TRBD1. V trimming: 8 bases; J trimming: 1 base; junction bases outside the gene matches: 3. The V gene's germline CDR1 is SNHLY and CDR2 FYNNEI. The CDR3 covers 13 residues. The DNA read from the CDR3 is TGTGCCAGCGGGACAGGGCTATCCTACGAG. Protein sequence: CASGTGLSYE. The whole CDR3 protein is CASGTGLSYEQYF.

Regarding this clone: The read finishes 3 residues shy of the CDR3 end, and the germline J gene is used to complete it. This chain joins TRBV20-1 and TRBJ2-5, with 9 bases aligning to TRBD2. Germline values: CDR1 DFQATT, CDR2 SNEGSKA (reference sequence). The J segment lost 4 bases and the V segment lost 5 bases, leaving 14 bases of the junction unmatched. The CDR3 spans 16 residues. CDR3 in amino acids: CSAWGGTSRKRETQYF. The covered CDR3 bases are TGCAGTGCTTGGGGGGGGACTAGCAGAAAAAGAGAGACC.

This clone has just a few counts. Read coverage stops 3 residues before the CDR3 terminus; the germline J gene supplies the remainder. The V call is TRBV19, the J call TRBJ1-5, with D possibly TRBD1 on 5 matching bases. The CDR3 is 12 residues long. V lost 8 bases to trimming and J lost 4 bases, with 9 bases between them. Germline V gene lookup returns CDR1 LNHDA and CDR2 SQIVND (reference sequence). CDR3 bases read: TGTGCCAGTGAGGGGTTTAATCAGCCC. Its protein product is CASEGFNQP. In full, the CDR3 reads CASEGFNQPQHF.

This clone was detected a few times. The observed sequence ends 3 residues before the CDR3 terminus, with the missing tail filled in from the germline J gene. V gene TRBV19 combines with J gene TRBJ1-3; unclear D gene. The ends were cut back, 7 bases at V and 0 bases at J, with 13 bases in the middle. The length of the CDR3 is 15 residues. Germline values: CDR1 LNHDA, CDR2 SQIVND (reference sequence). CDR3 sequence reads: CASTSGGSSGNTIYF. CDR3 DNA, as far as it was read: TGTGCCAGTACATCAGGAGGCAGCTCTGGAAACACC.

This clone came up a few times. The read falls 3 residues short of the CDR3 end, and the missing part is taken from the germline J gene. The chain employs TRBV7-9 and TRBJ1-1; a weak D match, TRBD1 (5 bases). CDR1 is SEHNR, CDR2 FQNEAQ, per germline (reference sequence). V was pared by 4 bases and J by 1 base, with 7 bases between. The CDR3 runs 13 residues. Partial CDR3 DNA: TGTGCCAGCAGCTCACAGGAGAACACTGAA. The encoded protein is CASSSQENTE. The complete CDR3 reads CASSSQENTEAFF.